This is a list of T cell receptor beta chains from one sample in a study of cytomegalovirus exposure and HLA in healthy donors. The assay was immunoSEQ multiplex PCR, and TCRdb's table has in-frame clones only and misses some. In the table there are 170,000 or so clones, around four fifths of which are singletons. Sequencing input: PBMCs. The source of these receptors is a woman in her 30s in good health and CMV-seropositive. Each CDR3 is given with its conserved first and last residue. Fields, in order: J gene, V gene, clone size, D gene, CDR3 DNA, CDR3 protein. D genes are given only for firm matches. Rows may omit the clone size; those that give it use once, few, many or a size class.

J gene: TRBJ2-7; V gene: TRBV5-1; clone size: .; D gene: TRBD1; CDR3 DNA: TGCGCCAGCAGCTTGGGTCCGGGACAGGGACTATACGAGCAGTACTTC; CDR3 protein: CASSLGPGQGLYEQYF
J gene: TRBJ2-7; V gene: TRBV27; clone size: .; D gene: .; CDR3 DNA: TGTGCCAGCAGTGCTAGCGAGACTTACGAGCAGTACTTC; CDR3 protein: CASSASETYEQYF
J gene: TRBJ2-7; V gene: TRBV11-2; clone size: .; D gene: .; CDR3 DNA: TGTGCCAGCAGCCTAAGACTGTCCGAGGAGCAGTACTTC; CDR3 protein: CASSLRLSEEQYF
J gene: TRBJ2-1; V gene: TRBV5-1; clone size: .; D gene: TRBD2; CDR3 DNA: TGCGCCAGCAGCTTGGATGTAGCGGGAGTATACAATGAGCAGTTCTTC; CDR3 protein: CASSLDVAGVYNEQFF
J gene: TRBJ2-7; V gene: TRBV6-6; clone size: .; D gene: .; CDR3 DNA: TGTGCCAGCAGGGCCCAGGGGGGCCGCTACGAGCAGTACTTC; CDR3 protein: CASRAQGGRYEQYF
J gene: TRBJ2-1; V gene: TRBV28; clone size: .; D gene: TRBD2; CDR3 DNA: TGTGCCAGCAGATACCCGACTAGCGGGCCATACAATGAGCAGTTCTTC; CDR3 protein: CASRYPTSGPYNEQFF
J gene: TRBJ2-2; V gene: TRBV15; clone size: once; D gene: .; CDR3 DNA: TGTGCCACCGCAACGGTGGGGGAGCTGTTTTTT; CDR3 protein: CATATVGELFF
J gene: TRBJ1-2; V gene: TRBV7-2; clone size: .; D gene: TRBD1; CDR3 DNA: TGTGCCAGCAGCTTAGATCTGGACAGGGGGAACTATGGCTACACCTTC; CDR3 protein: CASSLDLDRGNYGYTF
J gene: TRBJ2-5; V gene: TRBV10-1; clone size: .; D gene: TRBD2; CDR3 DNA: TGCGCCAGCAGTGAGTCGTTGGCACTAGCGGGAAAGGAGACCCAGTACTTC; CDR3 protein: CASSESLALAGKETQYF
J gene: TRBJ2-5; V gene: TRBV28; clone size: .; D gene: TRBD2; CDR3 DNA: TGTGCCAGCAGTGCACTGGGACTAGCGGGTGTAGAGACCCAGTACTTC; CDR3 protein: CASSALGLAGVETQYF
J gene: TRBJ1-2; V gene: TRBV19; clone size: .; D gene: .; CDR3 DNA: TGTGCCAGTAGTCTACGGGACTATGGCTACACCTTC; CDR3 protein: CASSLRDYGYTF
J gene: TRBJ2-3; V gene: TRBV25-1; clone size: .; D gene: TRBD1; CDR3 DNA: TGTGCCAGCAGTGAAGGGGGAAGGGGGCGTCTATGGCAGTATTTT; CDR3 protein: CASSEGGRGRLWQYF
J gene: TRBJ1-5; V gene: TRBV15; clone size: .; D gene: .; CDR3 DNA: TGTGCCACCAGCAGAAGCTCCCGGGACATCGGGAATCAGCCCCAGCATTTT; CDR3 protein: CATSRSSRDIGNQPQHF
J gene: TRBJ2-1; V gene: TRBV10-3; clone size: .; D gene: TRBD2; CDR3 DNA: TGTGCCATCTCGATTGGGAGGGAAAATGAGCAGTTCTTC; CDR3 protein: CAISIGRENEQFF
J gene: TRBJ1-1; V gene: TRBV11-2; clone size: .; D gene: .; CDR3 DNA: TGTGCCAGCAGCTTGGGGGGTGTGAACACTGAAGCTTTCTTT; CDR3 protein: CASSLGGVNTEAFF
J gene: TRBJ1-2; V gene: TRBV4-2; clone size: .; D gene: .; CDR3 DNA: TGTGCCAGCAGCCAAGACGAGGGCTCGGATGGCTACACCTTC; CDR3 protein: CASSQDEGSDGYTF
J gene: TRBJ2-5; V gene: TRBV10-3; clone size: few; D gene: .; CDR3 DNA: TGTGCCATCAGTGACGTCCTTAATCGGGAGACCCAGTACTTC; CDR3 protein: CAISDVLNRETQYF
J gene: TRBJ2-7; V gene: TRBV28; clone size: .; D gene: TRBD1; CDR3 DNA: TGTGCCAGCAGCCTACCTACCGGGACAGGGAACTCCTACGAGCAGTACTTC; CDR3 protein: CASSLPTGTGNSYEQYF
J gene: TRBJ1-2; V gene: TRBV5-1; clone size: few; D gene: .; CDR3 DNA: TGCGCCAGCAGCTTGGATCCCGTAGCTAACTATGGCTACACCTTC; CDR3 protein: CASSLDPVANYGYTF
J gene: TRBJ2-6; V gene: TRBV11-2; clone size: once; D gene: .; CDR3 DNA: TGTGTTGGGGGCAGGGGCTCTGGGGCCAACGTCCCGACTTTC; CDR3 protein: CVGGRGSGANVPTF
J gene: TRBJ2-5; V gene: TRBV7-3; clone size: .; D gene: TRBD1; CDR3 DNA: TGTGCCAGCAGCTCAGGGACAGGGGGAGGGAAAGAGACCCAGTACTTC; CDR3 protein: CASSSGTGGGKETQYF
J gene: TRBJ2-7; V gene: TRBV28; clone size: .; D gene: TRBD2; CDR3 DNA: TGTGCCAGCAGAGGAGGACTAGCGGCCTACGAGCAGTACTTC; CDR3 protein: CASRGGLAAYEQYF
J gene: TRBJ2-3; V gene: TRBV5-1; clone size: .; D gene: .; CDR3 DNA: TGCGCCAGCAGCCTGCAGGGGAGACGGGTGATTGATACGCAGTATTTT; CDR3 protein: CASSLQGRRVIDTQYF
J gene: TRBJ1-1; V gene: TRBV18; clone size: once; D gene: TRBD1; CDR3 DNA: TGTGCCAGCTCACCATCGACAGGGGAGAACACTGAAGCTTTCTTT; CDR3 protein: CASSPSTGENTEAFF
J gene: TRBJ1-4; V gene: TRBV4-2; clone size: .; D gene: .; CDR3 DNA: TGTGCCAGCAGCCAAGAAAACACTAAGGAGGAAAAACTGTTTTTT; CDR3 protein: CASSQENTKEEKLFF
J gene: TRBJ2-3; V gene: TRBV7-6; clone size: .; D gene: .; CDR3 DNA: TGTGCCAGCAGCTTAATCCCCCCTATTTCTAGCACAGATACGCAGTATTTT; CDR3 protein: CASSLIPPISSTDTQYF
J gene: TRBJ2-7; V gene: TRBV7-2; clone size: .; D gene: .; CDR3 DNA: TGTGCCAGCAGCTTAGAATCGGGCTGGGGGCGCAACTACGAGCAGTACTTC; CDR3 protein: CASSLESGWGRNYEQYF
J gene: TRBJ2-3; V gene: TRBV19; clone size: .; D gene: .; CDR3 DNA: TGTGCCAGTAGCCCCTTAGGCGGAGATACGCAGTATTTT; CDR3 protein: CASSPLGGDTQYF
J gene: TRBJ1-2; V gene: TRBV6-1; clone size: .; D gene: .; CDR3 DNA: TGTGCCAGCGGTCAGGCTGGCTACACCTTC; CDR3 protein: CASGQAGYTF
J gene: TRBJ1-5; V gene: TRBV28; clone size: .; D gene: TRBD1; CDR3 DNA: TGTGCCAGCAGTTTCGGGACAGGACCCTCCAATCAGCCCCAGCATTTT; CDR3 protein: CASSFGTGPSNQPQHF